This record covers a single T cell receptor (beta chain). Germline V gene lookup returns CDR1 SGHNT and CDR2 YYREEE (reference sequence). Unmatched junction bases numbered 9, after V lost 4 bases and J lost 7 bases. CDR3 size: 15 residues. TCRdb ran MiXCR on the RT-PCR reads and lists one entry per CDR3 protein. The data show hundreds of thousands of distinct CDR3 sequences, about 14% seen once. The chain is built from TRBV5-4 and TRBJ1-4, with 8 bases fitting TRBD1. Sequencing was carried out using memory CD4+ T cells from blood. This clonotype was obtained from a female donor in good health, serving as a healthy control. CDR3 loop: CASSAIGQGSEKLFF. Here the CDR3 DNA reads TGTGCCAGCAGCGCCATAGGACAGGGTAGTGAAAAACTGTTTTTT.